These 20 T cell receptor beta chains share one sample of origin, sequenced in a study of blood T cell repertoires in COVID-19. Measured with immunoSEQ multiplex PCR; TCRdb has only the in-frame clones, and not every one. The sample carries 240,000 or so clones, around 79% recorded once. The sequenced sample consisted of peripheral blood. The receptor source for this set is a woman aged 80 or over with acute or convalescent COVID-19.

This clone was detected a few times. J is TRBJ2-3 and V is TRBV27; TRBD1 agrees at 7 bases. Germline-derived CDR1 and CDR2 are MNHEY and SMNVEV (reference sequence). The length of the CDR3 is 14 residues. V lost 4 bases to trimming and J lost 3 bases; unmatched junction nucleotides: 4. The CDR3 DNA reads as TGTGCCAGCAGTTCGACAGGGTCAACAGATACGCAGTATTTT. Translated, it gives CASSSTGSTDTQYF.

The CDR3 loop is CASSLQGLAGEETQYF. DNA of the CDR3: TGTGCCAGCAGCTTACAGGGACTAGCGGGAGAAGAGACCCAGTACTTC. The chain is built from TRBV11-2 and TRBJ2-5; 14 positions agree with TRBD2. V gave up 2 bases and J gave up 3 bases; unmatched junction bases: 2. Germline assignment: CDR1 SGHAT and CDR2 FQNNGV. The CDR3 contains 16 residues.

CDR3: CASSQTSGASTDTQYF. CDR3 nucleotides: TGTGCCAGCAGCCAGACTAGCGGTGCTAGCACAGATACGCAGTATTTT. The chain couples TRBV7-2 to TRBJ2-3, with 9 bases identical to TRBD2. After removal of 5 bases from V and 0 bases from J, the junction contained 6 bases not matched to a gene. Germline loops: CDR1 SGHTA, CDR2 FQGNSA. CDR3 length: 16 amino acids.

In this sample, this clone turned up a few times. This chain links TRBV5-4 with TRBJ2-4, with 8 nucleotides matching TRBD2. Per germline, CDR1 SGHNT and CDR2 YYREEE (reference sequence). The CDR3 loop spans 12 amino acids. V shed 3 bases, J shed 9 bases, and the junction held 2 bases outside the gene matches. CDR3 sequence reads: CASSSGLGIQYF. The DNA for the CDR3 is TGTGCCAGCAGCTCGGGACTAGGCATTCAGTACTTC.

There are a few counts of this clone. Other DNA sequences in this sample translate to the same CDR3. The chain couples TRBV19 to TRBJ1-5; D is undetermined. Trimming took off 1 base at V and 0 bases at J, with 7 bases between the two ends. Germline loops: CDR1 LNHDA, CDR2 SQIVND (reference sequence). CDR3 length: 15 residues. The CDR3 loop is CASSIGGASNQPQHF. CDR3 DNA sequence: TGTGCCAGTAGTATAGGCGGAGCTAGCAATCAGCCCCAGCATTTT. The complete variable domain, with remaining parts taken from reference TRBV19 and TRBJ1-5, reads DGGITQSPKYLFRKEGQNVTLSCEQNLNHDAMYWYRQDPGQGLRLIYYSQIVNDFQKGDIAEGYSVSREKKESFPLTVTSAQKNPTAFYLCASSIGGASNQPQHFGDGTRLSIL.

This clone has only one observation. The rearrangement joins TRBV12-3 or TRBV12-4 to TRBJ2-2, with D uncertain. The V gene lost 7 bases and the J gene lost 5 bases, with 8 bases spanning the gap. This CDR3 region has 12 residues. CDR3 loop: CASIRGTGELFF. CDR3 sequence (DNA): TGTGCCAGCATCCGAGGAACCGGGGAGCTGTTTTTT.

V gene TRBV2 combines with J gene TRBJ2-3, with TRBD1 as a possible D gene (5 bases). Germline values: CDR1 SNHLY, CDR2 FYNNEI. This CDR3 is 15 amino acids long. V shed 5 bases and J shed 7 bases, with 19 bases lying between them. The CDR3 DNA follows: TGTGCCAGCAGTCGCAACGGACAAAGTGGGCATACGCAGTATTTT. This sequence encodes CASSRNGQSGHTQYF. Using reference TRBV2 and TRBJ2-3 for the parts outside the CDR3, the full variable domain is EPEVTQTPSHQVTQMGQEVILRCVPISNHLYFYWYRQILGQKVEFLVSFYNNEISEKSEIFDDQFSVERPDGSNFTLKIRSTKLEDSAMYFCASSRNGQSGHTQYFGPGTRLTVL.

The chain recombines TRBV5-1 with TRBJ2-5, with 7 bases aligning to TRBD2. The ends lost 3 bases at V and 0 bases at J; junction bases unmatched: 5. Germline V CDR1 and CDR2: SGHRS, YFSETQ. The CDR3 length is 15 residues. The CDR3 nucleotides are TGCGCCAGCAGCTCGGGACTAAGTTACCAAGAGACCCAGTACTTC. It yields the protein CASSSGLSYQETQYF.

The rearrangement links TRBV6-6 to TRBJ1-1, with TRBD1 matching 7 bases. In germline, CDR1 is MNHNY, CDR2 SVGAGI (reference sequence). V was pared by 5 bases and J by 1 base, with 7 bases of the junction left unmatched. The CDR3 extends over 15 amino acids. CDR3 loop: CASSQTRTGNTEAFF. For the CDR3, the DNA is TGTGCCAGCAGTCAAACCCGGACAGGGAACACTGAAGCTTTCTTT.

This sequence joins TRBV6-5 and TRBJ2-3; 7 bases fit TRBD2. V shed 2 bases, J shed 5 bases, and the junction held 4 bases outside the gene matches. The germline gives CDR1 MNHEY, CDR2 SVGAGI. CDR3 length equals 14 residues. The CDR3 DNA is TGTGCCAGCAGTTACCCCGGACTAGAAGATACGCAGTATTTT. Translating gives CASSYPGLEDTQYF.

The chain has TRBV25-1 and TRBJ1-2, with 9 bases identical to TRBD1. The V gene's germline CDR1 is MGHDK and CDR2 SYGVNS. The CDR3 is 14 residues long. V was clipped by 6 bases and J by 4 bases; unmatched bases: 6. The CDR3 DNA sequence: TGTGCCAGCAGCCCCGGGACAGGGCGCTATGGCTACACCTTC. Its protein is CASSPGTGRYGYTF.

CDR3 region: CASSHRRDRGRGELFF. In DNA, the CDR3 is TGCGCCAGCAGCCACAGGAGGGACAGGGGGCGCGGGGAGCTGTTTTTT. This chain joins TRBV4-3 and TRBJ2-2; the match to TRBD1 covers 12 bases. Germline CDR1 is LGHNA and CDR2 is YSLEER. This CDR3 spans 16 amino acids. Losses at the gene ends were 3 bases for V and 7 bases for J; bases not matched to a gene: 6.

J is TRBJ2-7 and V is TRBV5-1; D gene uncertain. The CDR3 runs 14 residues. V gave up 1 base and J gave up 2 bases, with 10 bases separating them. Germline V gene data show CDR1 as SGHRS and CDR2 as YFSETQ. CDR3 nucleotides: TGCGCCAGCAGCTTGCTCACAGCTACCTACGAGCAGTACTTC. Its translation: CASSLLTATYEQYF.

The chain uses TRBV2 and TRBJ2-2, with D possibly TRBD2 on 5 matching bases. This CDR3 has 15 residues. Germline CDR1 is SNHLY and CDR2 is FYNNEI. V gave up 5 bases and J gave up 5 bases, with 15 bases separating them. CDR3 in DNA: TGTGCCAGCAGTAAGACTACCTCGGGGACCGGGGAGCTGTTTTTT. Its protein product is CASSKTTSGTGELFF.

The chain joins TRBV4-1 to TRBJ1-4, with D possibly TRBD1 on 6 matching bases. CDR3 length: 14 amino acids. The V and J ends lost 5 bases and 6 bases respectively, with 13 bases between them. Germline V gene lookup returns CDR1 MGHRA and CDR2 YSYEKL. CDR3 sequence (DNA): TGCGCCAGCAGCTTTCGACAGGCGGATGAAAAACTGTTTTTT. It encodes CASSFRQADEKLFF.

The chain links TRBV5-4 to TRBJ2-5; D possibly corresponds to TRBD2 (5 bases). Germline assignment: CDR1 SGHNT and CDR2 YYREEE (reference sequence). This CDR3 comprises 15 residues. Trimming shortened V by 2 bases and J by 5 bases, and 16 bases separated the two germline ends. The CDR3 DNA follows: TGTGCCAGCAGCTTTGGACTCTCTTTTGGCGAGACCCAGTACTTC. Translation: CASSFGLSFGETQYF.

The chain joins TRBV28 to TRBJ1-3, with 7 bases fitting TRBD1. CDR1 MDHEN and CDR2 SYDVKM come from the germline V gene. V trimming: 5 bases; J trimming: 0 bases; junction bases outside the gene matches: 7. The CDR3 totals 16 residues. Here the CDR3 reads CASSPPDRNSGNTIYF. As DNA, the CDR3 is TGTGCCAGCAGTCCTCCGGACAGGAACTCTGGAAACACCATATATTTT. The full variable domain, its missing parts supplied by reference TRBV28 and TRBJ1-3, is DVKVTQSSRYLVKRTGEKVFLECVQDMDHENMFWYRQDPGLGLRLIYFSYDVKMKEKGDIPEGYSVSREKKERFSLILESASTNQTSMYLCASSPPDRNSGNTIYFGEGSWLTVV.

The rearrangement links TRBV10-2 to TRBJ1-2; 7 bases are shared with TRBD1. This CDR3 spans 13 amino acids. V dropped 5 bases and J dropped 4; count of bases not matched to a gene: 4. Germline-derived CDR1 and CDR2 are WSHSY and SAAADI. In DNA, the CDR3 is TGCGCCAGCAGTTTGGGACAGATCTATGGCTACACCTTC. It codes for CASSLGQIYGYTF.

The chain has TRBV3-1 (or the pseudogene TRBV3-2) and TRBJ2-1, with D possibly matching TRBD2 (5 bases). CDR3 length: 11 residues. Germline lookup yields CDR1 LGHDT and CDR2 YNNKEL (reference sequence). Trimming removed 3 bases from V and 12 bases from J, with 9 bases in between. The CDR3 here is CASSQRVRQFF. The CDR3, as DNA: TGTGCCAGCAGCCAGCGGGTAAGGCAGTTCTTC.

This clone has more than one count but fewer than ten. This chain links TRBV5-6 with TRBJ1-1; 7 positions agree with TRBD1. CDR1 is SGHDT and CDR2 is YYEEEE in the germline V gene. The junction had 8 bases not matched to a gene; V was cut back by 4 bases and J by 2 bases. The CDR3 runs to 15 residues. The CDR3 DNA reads TGTGCCAGCAGCCGGCTGGACAGGTTAAACACTGAAGCTTTCTTT. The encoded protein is CASSRLDRLNTEAFF.